This TCR beta chain appears in the sequencing data of a study of T cell repertoires in ileal Crohn's disease. Turning to the study itself: Postoperative therapy was given to about half: eleven to twelve thiopurines, around 18 anti-TNF agents.

The time point: inflamed ileum from the surgical specimen. TCRdb's table, derived via immunoSEQ multiplex PCR, lists solely in-frame clones and lacks some. The repertoire holds roughly 15,000 clones, about 78% seen once, with roughly 4% in the top ten. Germline CDR1 and CDR2: SGHTA and FQGNSA. Trimming pared 5 bases from V and 0 bases from J, leaving 11 bases between. This CDR3 region has 14 residues. Sequencing was carried out using ileal tissue. The chain combines TRBV7-2 with TRBJ2-7, with D possibly TRBD1 on 5 matching bases. The sequence derives from an adult with Crohn's disease. For the CDR3, the DNA is TGTGCCAGCAGCCAGGGATCTCCCTCCTACGAGCAGTACTTC. This codes for CASSQGSPSYEQYF.